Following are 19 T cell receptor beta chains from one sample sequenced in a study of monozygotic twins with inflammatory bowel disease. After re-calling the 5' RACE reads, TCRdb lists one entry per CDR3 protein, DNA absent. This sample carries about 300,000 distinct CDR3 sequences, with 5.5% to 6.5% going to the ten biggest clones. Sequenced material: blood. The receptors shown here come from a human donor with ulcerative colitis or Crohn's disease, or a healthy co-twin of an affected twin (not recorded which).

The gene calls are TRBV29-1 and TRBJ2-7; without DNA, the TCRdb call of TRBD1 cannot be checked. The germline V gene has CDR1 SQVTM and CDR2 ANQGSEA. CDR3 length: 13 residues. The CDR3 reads CSVNRQGVNEQYF.

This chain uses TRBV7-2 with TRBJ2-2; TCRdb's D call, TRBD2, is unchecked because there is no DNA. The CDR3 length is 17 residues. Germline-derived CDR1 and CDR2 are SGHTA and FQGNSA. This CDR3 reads CASSLSGLASSTGELFF. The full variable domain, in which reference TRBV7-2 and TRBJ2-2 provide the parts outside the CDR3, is GAGVSQSPSNKVTEKGKDVELRCDPISGHTALYWYRQSLGQGLEFLIYFQGNSAPDKSGLPSDRFSAERTGGSVSTLTIQRTQQEDSAVYLCASSLSGLASSTGELFFGEGSRLTVL.

This CDR3 is CAISARTGSITQYF. The chain has TRBV10-3 and TRBJ2-3. The V gene's germline CDR1 is ENHRY and CDR2 SYGVKD. This CDR3 is 14 amino acids long.

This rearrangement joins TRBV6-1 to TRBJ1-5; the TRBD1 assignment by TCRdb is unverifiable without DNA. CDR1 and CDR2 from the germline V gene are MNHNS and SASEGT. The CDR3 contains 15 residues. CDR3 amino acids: CASSSDRGNNQPQHF.

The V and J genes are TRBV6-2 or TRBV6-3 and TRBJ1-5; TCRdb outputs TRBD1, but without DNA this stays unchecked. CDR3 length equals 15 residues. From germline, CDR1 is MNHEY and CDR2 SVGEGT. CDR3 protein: CASRTTDRGGQPQHF.

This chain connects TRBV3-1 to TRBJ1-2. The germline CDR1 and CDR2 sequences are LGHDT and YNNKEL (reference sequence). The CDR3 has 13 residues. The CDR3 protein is CASSHGLGDGYTF.

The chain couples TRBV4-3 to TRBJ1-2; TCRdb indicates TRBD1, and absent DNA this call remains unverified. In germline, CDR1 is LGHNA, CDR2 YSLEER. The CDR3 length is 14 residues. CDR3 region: CASSQERGQYGYTF.

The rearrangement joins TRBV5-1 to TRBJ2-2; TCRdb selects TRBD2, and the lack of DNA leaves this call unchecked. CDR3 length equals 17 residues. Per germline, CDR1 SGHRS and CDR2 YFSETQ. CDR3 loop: CASSKLSGRCNTGELFF.

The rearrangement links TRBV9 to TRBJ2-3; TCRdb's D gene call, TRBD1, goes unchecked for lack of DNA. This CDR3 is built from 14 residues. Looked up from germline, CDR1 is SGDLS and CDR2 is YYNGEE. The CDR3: CASSVGVGADTQYF.

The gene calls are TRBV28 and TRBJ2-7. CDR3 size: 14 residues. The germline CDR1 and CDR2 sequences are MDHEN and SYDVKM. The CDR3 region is CASNRLGGSYEQYF.

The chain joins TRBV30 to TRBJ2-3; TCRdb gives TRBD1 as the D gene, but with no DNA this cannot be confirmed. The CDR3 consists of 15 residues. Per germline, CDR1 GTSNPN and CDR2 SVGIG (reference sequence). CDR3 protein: CAWNSGGHSTDTQYF.

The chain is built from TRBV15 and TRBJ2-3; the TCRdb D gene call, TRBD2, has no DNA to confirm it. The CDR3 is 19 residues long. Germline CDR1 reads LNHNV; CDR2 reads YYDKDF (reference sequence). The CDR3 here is CATSTLGILAGGITDTQYF.

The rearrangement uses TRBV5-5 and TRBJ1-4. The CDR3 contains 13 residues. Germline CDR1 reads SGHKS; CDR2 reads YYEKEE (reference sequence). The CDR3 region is CASKKNEFEKLFF.

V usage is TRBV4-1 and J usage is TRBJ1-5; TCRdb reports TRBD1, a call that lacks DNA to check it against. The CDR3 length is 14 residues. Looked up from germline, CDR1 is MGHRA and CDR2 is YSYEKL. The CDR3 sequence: CASSQAPGGVGQHF.

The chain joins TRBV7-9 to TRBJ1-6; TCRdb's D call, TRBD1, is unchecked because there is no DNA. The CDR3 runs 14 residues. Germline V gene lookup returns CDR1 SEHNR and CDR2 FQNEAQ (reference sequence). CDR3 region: CASSLQGVYTPLHF. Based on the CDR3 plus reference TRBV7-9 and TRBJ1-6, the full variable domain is DTGVSQNPRHKITKRGQNVTFRCDPISEHNRLYWYRQTLGQGPEFLTYFQNEAQLEKSRLLSDRFSAERPKGSFSTLEIQRTEQGDSAMYLCASSLQGVYTPLHFGNGTRLTVT.

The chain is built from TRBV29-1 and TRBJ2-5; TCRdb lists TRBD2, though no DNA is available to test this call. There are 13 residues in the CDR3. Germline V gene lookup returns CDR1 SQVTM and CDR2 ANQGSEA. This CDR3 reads CSVEDMGRETQYF. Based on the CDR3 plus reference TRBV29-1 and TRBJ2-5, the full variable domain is SAVISQKPSRDICQRGTSLTIQCQVDSQVTMMFWYRQQPGQSLTLIATANQGSEATYESGFVIDKFPISRPNLTFSTLTVSNMSPEDSSIYLCSVEDMGRETQYFGPGTRLLVL.

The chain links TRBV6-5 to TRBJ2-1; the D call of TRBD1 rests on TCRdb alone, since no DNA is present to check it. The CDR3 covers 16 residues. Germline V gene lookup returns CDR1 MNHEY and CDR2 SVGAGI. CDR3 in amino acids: CASSNVIRGVYNEQFF.

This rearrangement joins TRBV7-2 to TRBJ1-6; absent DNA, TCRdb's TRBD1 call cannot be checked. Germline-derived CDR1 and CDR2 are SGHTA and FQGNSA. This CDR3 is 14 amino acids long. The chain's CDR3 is CASSKQGPLSPLHF.

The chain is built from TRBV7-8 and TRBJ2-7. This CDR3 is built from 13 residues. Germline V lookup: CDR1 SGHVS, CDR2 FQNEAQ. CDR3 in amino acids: CASSLGTENEQYF.